Each of the 32 T cell receptor beta chains below was sequenced from the same sample in a study of molecular identifiers for immune sequencing clone quantification. MiXCR, applied by TCRdb to the PCR reads, yields one record per CDR3 protein. The profile covers over 600,000 distinct CDR3 sequences, with 15% to 20% appearing a single time and roughly 0.9% taken by the ten largest. Material for sequencing was naive CD8+ T cells from blood, with Jurkat cell RNA spiked in. Subset denoted: FACS-sorted CD8+CD4-CCR7+CD45RA+ naive T cells. These receptors were taken from a human donor in good health. Some libraries in this study had Jurkat cell RNA spiked in.

This clonotype was detected only a few times. A read error may be the cause here, since a much bigger clone is one base away. The chain is built from TRBV5-1 and TRBJ2-1; TRBD2 agrees at 7 bases. There are 14 residues in the CDR3. Germline CDR1 SGHRS, CDR2 YFSETQ. The J segment lost 9 bases and the V segment lost 4 bases, leaving 10 bases of the junction unmatched. The CDR3 sequence is CASSDRDYSTEQFF. In DNA, the CDR3 is TGCGCCAGCAGCGACCGGGACTACTCTACTGAGCAGTTCTTC.

Many counts were recorded for this clonotype. This chain connects TRBV4-2 to TRBJ2-7; no reliable D call. CDR1 and CDR2 (germline): LGHNA, YNFKEQ. The CDR3 is 15 amino acids. V shed 2 bases and J shed 1 base, with 12 bases lying between them. The CDR3 loop reads CASSQSRSVSYEQYF. The CDR3 DNA is TGTGCCAGCAGCCAATCCCGGAGTGTGTCCTACGAGCAGTACTTC.

This clonotype was seen ten or more times. The CDR3 reads CASSRAGQDLLKYF. The CDR3 bases are TGTGCCAGCAGCCGTGCGGGACAGGACCTTCTGAAGTACTTC. The gene calls are TRBV7-6 and TRBJ2-5, with 8 bases aligning to TRBD1. The CDR3 runs to 14 residues. The germline gives CDR1 SGHVS, CDR2 FNYEAQ. The V and J ends lost 5 bases and 12 bases, in that order; junction bases with no gene match: 14.

This clonotype was observed a handful of times. The chain links TRBV5-6 to TRBJ2-1; D uncertain. The CDR3 has 15 amino acids. Germline-derived CDR1 and CDR2 are SGHDT and YYEEEE. The V end lost 0 bases, the J end lost 3 bases, and 10 bases lay between the germline ends. The CDR3 loop reads CASSLDVTDYNEQFF. CDR3 nucleotide sequence: TGTGCCAGCAGCTTGGACGTGACTGACTACAATGAGCAGTTCTTC.

About this clonotype itself: A single base separates this from a much larger clone, so it may be a read error. This rearrangement joins TRBV19 to TRBJ1-2, with a tentative D call TRBD1 (5 bases). Germline V CDR1 and CDR2: LNHDA, SQIVND (reference sequence). The CDR3 is made up of 14 amino acids. The CDR3 DNA reads TGTGCCCGTAGTATCGTGGCAGGGAACTATGGCTACACCTTC. Encoded protein: CARSIVAGNYGYTF.

At least ten counts were recorded for this clonotype. The chain carries TRBV7-3 and TRBJ1-5; D is unresolved. V lost 6 bases and J 7 bases, leaving 13 bases between the germline ends. There are 13 residues in the CDR3. The germline CDR1 and CDR2 sequences are SGHTA and FQGTGA. The CDR3 spells CASSPYQGQPQHF. The CDR3 bases are TGTGCCAGCAGTCCCTACCAAGGCCAGCCCCAGCATTTT.

This clonotype was picked up many times. V usage is TRBV19 and J usage is TRBJ2-3; D not resolved. V was clipped by 0 bases and J by 0 bases, with 7 bases between them. Germline loops: CDR1 LNHDA, CDR2 SQIVND (reference sequence). The CDR3 consists of 15 residues. The CDR3 DNA reads TGTGCCAGTAGTATAGAGGCGGATAGCACAGATACGCAGTATTTT. Translated: CASSIEADSTDTQYF.

In the case of this clonotype: This may arise from a read error, as a much more abundant clone is one base away. The V gene is TRBV27, the J gene TRBJ1-4; maybe TRBD1 (6 bases). Trimming shortened V by 8 bases and J by 13 bases, and 20 bases separated the two germline ends. CDR3 length: 13 amino acids. Germline loops: CDR1 MNHEY, CDR2 SMNVEV (reference sequence). The CDR3 sequence: CASRDIMGIGLFF. In DNA form, the CDR3 reads TGTGCCAGCCGGGACATAATGGGAATTGGACTGTTTTTT.

This clonotype was seen a few times. The V and J genes are TRBV27 and TRBJ1-1; tentative D call: TRBD1 (5 bases). The V gene's germline CDR1 is MNHEY and CDR2 SMNVEV (reference sequence). The CDR3 loop spans 15 amino acids. V was pared by 5 bases and J by 1 base, with 14 bases between. The CDR3 coding sequence is TGTGCCAGCAGTGAGGGGATAAACGAGAACACTGAAGCTTTCTTT. Translating gives CASSEGINENTEAFF.

The table lists this clonotype with a few counts. J is TRBJ1-6 and V is TRBV12-3 or TRBV12-4; 9 bases line up with TRBD1. This CDR3 region has 15 residues. V shed 3 bases, J shed 7 bases, and the junction held 4 bases outside the gene matches. CDR3 amino acids: CASSFPGTGNSPLHF. CDR3 coding DNA: TGTGCCAGCAGTTTCCCCGGGACAGGGAATTCACCCCTCCACTTT.

This chain uses TRBV5-4 with TRBJ1-2, with D perhaps TRBD1 (5 bases). CDR3 length: 15 amino acids. The V gene's germline CDR1 is SGHNT and CDR2 YYREEE (reference sequence). V gave up 0 bases and J gave up 2 bases, with 11 bases separating them. Here the CDR3 reads CASSLEEGLNYGYTF. In DNA, the CDR3 is TGTGCCAGCAGCTTGGAAGAGGGGCTAAACTATGGCTACACCTTC.

This clonotype was recorded many times. The chain combines TRBV12-3 or TRBV12-4 with TRBJ2-7, with D hard to call. This CDR3 spans 14 amino acids. The germline V and J ends were trimmed by 6 bases and 5 bases, with 17 bases remaining between them. CDR3 sequence: CASSRAMKGDEQYF. The CDR3 DNA reads as TGTGCCAGCAGCCGGGCCATGAAAGGTGACGAGCAGTACTTC.

This clonotype was seen repeatedly, ten times or more. V gene TRBV20-1 combines with J gene TRBJ2-7; 7 bases agree with TRBD2. The CDR3 is 14 residues long. Unmatched junction bases numbered 10, after V lost 5 bases and J lost 3 bases. Germline lookup yields CDR1 DFQATT and CDR2 SNEGSKA (reference sequence). This chain's CDR3 is CSAPGGVSVYEQYF. The DNA of the CDR3 is TGCAGTGCTCCTGGGGGGGTCTCAGTCTACGAGCAGTACTTC.

This clonotype was picked up many times. The chain couples TRBV4-2 to TRBJ2-1; TRBD1 matches at 7 bases. The V segment lost 2 bases and the J segment 9 bases; nucleotides outside the gene matches: 4. Germline loops: CDR1 LGHNA, CDR2 YNFKEQ. This CDR3 is 13 amino acids long. The CDR3 spells CASSQYDRVEQFF. The CDR3 nucleotides read TGTGCCAGCAGCCAATACGACAGGGTTGAGCAGTTCTTC.

As regards this clonotype: This sequence may be a read error, since a much larger clone differs from it by one base. This CDR3 is missing its conserved last phenylalanine or tryptophan, likely due to a read error. The chain combines TRBV7-2 with TRBJ2-7; unclear D gene. V lost 5 bases and J lost 7, with 12 bases in between. Germline CDR1 is SGHTA and CDR2 is FQGNSA. This CDR3 spans 12 amino acids. This chain's CDR3 is CASSPDYLEQYS. DNA of the CDR3: TGTGCCAGCAGCCCTGATTATCTGGAGCAGTACTCC.

The chain carries TRBV30 and TRBJ1-4, with TRBD1 matching 7 bases. Germline CDR1 reads GTSNPN; CDR2 reads SVGIG (reference sequence). The J segment lost 0 bases and the V segment lost 1 base, leaving 11 bases of the junction unmatched. The CDR3 loop spans 18 amino acids. The chain's CDR3 is CAWSAQGTAGATNEKLFF. CDR3 DNA sequence: TGTGCCTGGAGTGCCCAAGGGACAGCTGGTGCAACTAATGAAAAACTGTTTTTT.

This clonotype has at least ten counts. The V call is TRBV12-3 or TRBV12-4, the J call TRBJ2-5; D unclear. V was pared by 5 bases and J by 3 bases, with 13 bases between. The CDR3 sequence is 14 residues long. The CDR3 DNA reads TGTGCCAGCAGTCGTCTTGGGTCCGAAGAGACCCAGTACTTC. This gives the protein CASSRLGSEETQYF.

This clonotype was counted between two and nine times. This chain joins TRBV5-4 and TRBJ2-3; 11 bases align to TRBD2. Germline V gene sequence: CDR1 SGHNT, CDR2 YYREEE (reference sequence). V dropped 5 bases and J dropped 9; count of bases not matched to a gene: 8. The length of the CDR3 is 14 residues. The CDR3 bases are TGTGCCAGCAGGACTAGCGGGGCACAGAACACGCAGTATTTT. The encoded protein is CASRTSGAQNTQYF.

The V and J genes are TRBV4-2 and TRBJ2-7; maybe TRBD1 (5 bases). The V and J ends lost 8 bases and 3 bases respectively, with 20 bases between them. The V gene's germline CDR1 is LGHNA and CDR2 YNFKEQ. This CDR3 has 15 residues. CDR3 residues: CASGIEHLRGYEQYF. CDR3 sequence (DNA): TGTGCCAGCGGGATAGAGCACCTTAGGGGCTACGAGCAGTACTTC.

This clonotype was recorded many times. V gene TRBV28 combines with J gene TRBJ2-7, with 12 nucleotides matching TRBD2. Germline CDR1 reads MDHEN; CDR2 reads SYDVKM. CDR3 length equals 15 residues. J gave up 5 bases and V 5 bases, and 7 bases lay outside the gene matches. This chain's CDR3 is CASSMWTSGTHEQYF. CDR3 sequence (DNA): TGTGCCAGCAGTATGTGGACTAGCGGGACTCACGAGCAGTACTTC.

Comments on this clonotype: This is likely a read error, given that the CDR3 carries no conserved phenylalanine or tryptophan at its end. The chain uses TRBV20-1 and TRBJ1-2; no clear D gene. The CDR3 loop spans 13 amino acids. V lost 0 bases to trimming and J lost 2 bases, with 7 bases between them. The germline V gene has CDR1 DFQATT and CDR2 SNEGSKA (reference sequence). The CDR3 region is CSARDLSNYGYTS. The CDR3 nucleotides read TGCAGTGCTAGAGATCTTTCCAACTATGGCTACACCTCC.

Ten or more counts support this clonotype. This chain uses TRBV12-3 or TRBV12-4 with TRBJ2-3; 14 bases line up with TRBD2. This CDR3 is built from 16 residues. The V gene end was trimmed by 6 bases and the J gene end by 3 bases; junction bases not matched to a gene: 5. CDR3 DNA: TGTGCCAGCAGATTGGGACTAGCGGGAGTAACAGATACGCAGTATTTT. It yields the protein CASRLGLAGVTDTQYF.

This clonotype came up a few times. This sequence joins TRBV7-2 and TRBJ1-1, with a possible D match to TRBD1 (5 bases). The CDR3 extends over 14 amino acids. The germline gives CDR1 SGHTA, CDR2 FQGNSA. The V and J ends lost 0 bases and 10 bases respectively, with 15 bases between them. In DNA, the CDR3 is TGTGCCAGCAGCTTAGCTCCGGGGCCAGGTAGAGCTTTCTTT. Translated: CASSLAPGPGRAFF.

This clonotype was detected ten times or more. This rearrangement joins TRBV9 to TRBJ2-7, with D perhaps matching TRBD2 (6 bases). Per germline, CDR1 SGDLS and CDR2 YYNGEE. The CDR3 consists of 15 residues. The ends were cut back, 4 bases at V and 2 bases at J, with 16 bases in the middle. CDR3 protein: CASSPPGAGTYEQYF. DNA of the CDR3: TGTGCCAGCAGCCCCCCCGGGGCGGGAACCTACGAGCAGTACTTC.

This clonotype was detected only a few times. The chain combines TRBV20-1 with TRBJ1-2; 7 bases match TRBD1. The J segment lost 8 bases and the V segment lost 1 base, leaving 16 bases of the junction unmatched. This CDR3 spans 16 amino acids. Germline CDR1 and CDR2: DFQATT and SNEGSKA (reference sequence). The CDR3 protein is CSARVQGGRLSIGYTF. CDR3 in DNA: TGCAGTGCTAGAGTACAAGGGGGCCGGCTTTCTATCGGCTACACCTTC.

Ten or more counts support this clonotype. V gene TRBV13 combines with J gene TRBJ1-1; D gene unclear. Germline assignment: CDR1 PRHDT and CDR2 FYEKMQ (reference sequence). This CDR3 region has 13 residues. Trimming removed 5 bases from V and 1 base from J, with 8 bases in between. In DNA form, the CDR3 reads TGTGCCAGCAGCCCCACAAGGAACACTGAAGCTTTCTTT. It specifies CASSPTRNTEAFF.

This clonotype was recorded a few times. This chain connects TRBV3-1 to TRBJ2-7; TRBD1 agrees at 9 bases. The CDR3 extends over 14 amino acids. Germline V lookup: CDR1 LGHDT, CDR2 YNNKEL (reference sequence). With 6 bases clipped from V and 3 bases from J, the junction kept 6 bases outside the gene matches. The CDR3 coding sequence is TGTGCCAGCAGACAGGGACAGGGACTCTACGAGCAGTACTTC. Amino acids: CASRQGQGLYEQYF.

At least ten counts were recorded for this clonotype. The chain's CDR3 is CASTIGTGTFYEQYF. Here the CDR3 DNA reads TGTGCCAGTACCATCGGGACGGGGACTTTTTACGAGCAGTACTTC. V gene TRBV19 combines with J gene TRBJ2-7, with D maybe TRBD2 (6 bases). V dropped 7 bases and J dropped 4 bases, with 20 bases sitting between them. CDR1 and CDR2 from the germline V gene are LNHDA and SQIVND (reference sequence). The CDR3 loop spans 15 amino acids. Full variable domain (remainder filled in from reference TRBV19 and TRBJ2-7): DGGITQSPKYLFRKEGQNVTLSCEQNLNHDAMYWYRQDPGQGLRLIYYSQIVNDFQKGDIAEGYSVSREKKESFPLTVTSAQKNPTAFYLCASTIGTGTFYEQYFGPGTRLTVT.

As for this clonotype: A much larger clone is a single base away; this may be a read error. The V gene is TRBV30, the J gene TRBJ1-1; 11 nucleotides line up with TRBD1. The CDR3 covers 16 residues. Germline V gene data show CDR1 as GTSNPN and CDR2 as SVGIG (reference sequence). V gave up 4 bases and J gave up 3 bases; unmatched junction bases: 10. This CDR3 reads CAWTLDRGRLYTEAFF. Written as DNA, the CDR3 is TGTGCCTGGACTCTGGACAGGGGGCGATTGTACACTGAAGCTTTCTTT.

The rearrangement joins TRBV20-1 to TRBJ2-7; 9 nucleotides line up with TRBD2. V was pared by 4 bases and J by 2 bases, with 3 bases of the junction left unmatched. CDR1 is DFQATT, CDR2 SNEGSKA, per germline (reference sequence). The CDR3 contains 13 residues. CDR3 DNA sequence: TGCAGTGCTAAGTGGACTAGCGCCTACGAGCAGTACTTC. It translates to CSAKWTSAYEQYF.

Ten or more counts support this clonotype. This chain links TRBV2 with TRBJ2-7; 14 bases match TRBD2. The germline CDR1 and CDR2 sequences are SNHLY and FYNNEI. After removal of 6 bases from V and 5 bases from J, the junction contained 3 bases not matched to a gene. The CDR3 loop spans 14 amino acids. The CDR3, as DNA: TGTGCCAGCAGCCGGGGACTAGCGGGAGACGAGCAGTACTTC. This sequence encodes CASSRGLAGDEQYF.

The genes are TRBV3-1 and TRBJ2-5; D gene ambiguous. This CDR3 is built from 15 residues. The ends were cut back, 0 bases at V and 2 bases at J, with 10 bases in the middle. The germline gives CDR1 LGHDT, CDR2 YNNKEL (reference sequence). The CDR3 nucleotides read TGTGCCAGCAGCCAAGATGCCGGGTGGCAAGAGACCCAGTACTTC. Translating it yields CASSQDAGWQETQYF.